This paragraph reports one T cell receptor (beta chain). Its cognate antigen is unknown. This specimen belongs to a study of shared clonotypes between healthy human individuals. Deep-level assay runs were performed. In the sorted-subset replicate PCRs, about 190 ng DNA, 25,000 to 30,000 T cell genomes, was used. Here immunoSEQ multiplex PCR was the method, and the copy in TCRdb shows in-frame clones only, minus some. The profile shows about 1.1 million clones, around three quarters of them singletons. Study-level points and caveats: Of the naive CD4 clonotypes, around 5.2% were shared across a few donors.

Germline V gene sequence: CDR1 SNHLY, CDR2 FYNNEI. The V end was cut by 2 bases, the J end by 12 bases, with 16 bases between. This CDR3 is 14 amino acids long. A CD45RA-negative memory subset and a CD45RA+ naive subset were separated from the CD4+ cells. The sequencing input was memory CD4+ T cells from PBMCs. The subset here: CD45RA-negative fraction. The gene calls are TRBV2 and TRBJ1-4; perhaps TRBD1 as D (6 bases). This clonotype was sampled from a young man in good health. Some clones in this sample may be carry-over from other donors' samples. CDR3 region: CASSENRDRGELFF. The CDR3 DNA reads TGTGCCAGCAGTGAAAACAGGGACCGTGGGGAACTGTTTTTT.